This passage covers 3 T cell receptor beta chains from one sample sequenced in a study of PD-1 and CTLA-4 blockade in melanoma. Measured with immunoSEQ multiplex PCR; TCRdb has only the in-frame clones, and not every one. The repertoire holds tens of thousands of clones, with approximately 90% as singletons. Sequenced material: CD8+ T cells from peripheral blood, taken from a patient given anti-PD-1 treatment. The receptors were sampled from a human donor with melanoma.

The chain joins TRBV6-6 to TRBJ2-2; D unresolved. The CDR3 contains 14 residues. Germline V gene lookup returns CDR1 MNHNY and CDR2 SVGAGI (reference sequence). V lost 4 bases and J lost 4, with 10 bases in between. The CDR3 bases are TGTGCCAGCAGTTTAGAGTGGGCCACCGGGGAGCTGTTTTTT. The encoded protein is CASSLEWATGELFF.

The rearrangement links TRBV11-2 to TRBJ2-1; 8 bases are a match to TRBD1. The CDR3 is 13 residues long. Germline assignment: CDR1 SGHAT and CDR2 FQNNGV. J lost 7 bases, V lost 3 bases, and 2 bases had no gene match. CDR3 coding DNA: TGTGCCAGCAGCTTGCAGGGGGCGAATGAGCAGTTCTTC. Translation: CASSLQGANEQFF. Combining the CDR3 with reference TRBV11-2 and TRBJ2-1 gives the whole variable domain EAGVAQSPRYKIIEKRQSVAFWCNPISGHATLYWYQQILGQGPKLLIQFQNNGVVDDSQLPKDRFSAERLKGVDSTLKIQPAKLEDSAVYLCASSLQGANEQFFGPGTRLTVL.

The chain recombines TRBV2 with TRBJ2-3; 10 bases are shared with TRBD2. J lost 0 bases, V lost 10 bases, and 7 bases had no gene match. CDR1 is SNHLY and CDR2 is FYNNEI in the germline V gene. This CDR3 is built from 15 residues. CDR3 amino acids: CANRQRGGSTDTQYF. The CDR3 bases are TGTGCCAACAGACAGCGGGGGGGAAGCACAGATACGCAGTATTTT.